A single sample is the source of the 19 T cell receptor beta chains below, sequenced in a study of blood T cell repertoires in COVID-19. The protocol was immunoSEQ multiplex PCR, while the TCRdb copy is restricted to in-frame clones and leaves out a portion. Of about 100,000 clones in the sample, about 91% were seen once. The sequencing input was peripheral blood. The origin of the receptors is a human donor in a cohort sampled during active COVID-19.

This clone has more than one count but fewer than ten. J is TRBJ2-7 and V is TRBV4-1; 8 bases match TRBD1. CDR1 is MGHRA and CDR2 is YSYEKL in the germline V gene. The CDR3 is 17 amino acids. Losses at the gene ends were 0 bases for V and 2 bases for J; bases not matched to a gene: 9. The CDR3 reads CASSQEGFGTGTYEQYF. The DNA of the CDR3 is TGCGCCAGCAGCCAAGAGGGGTTCGGGACAGGAACCTACGAGCAGTACTTC.

This chain joins TRBV28 and TRBJ2-7; 16 nucleotides match TRBD2. Trimming cost V 5 bases and J 7 bases; bases outside gene matches: 11. Germline CDR1 and CDR2: MDHEN and SYDVKM. This CDR3 is built from 17 residues. This chain's CDR3 is CASSGGTSGRGFWEQYF. CDR3 bases: TGTGCCAGCAGTGGCGGGACTAGCGGGAGGGGATTCTGGGAGCAGTACTTC.

This clone was found once. V gene TRBV5-1 combines with J gene TRBJ2-1, with TRBD2 identical over 10 bases. This CDR3 region has 20 residues. The germline gives CDR1 SGHRS, CDR2 YFSETQ. Trimming took 0 bases from V and 4 from J; bases not matched to a gene: 16. This CDR3 is CASSLDLFLAGGLLYNEQFF. The CDR3 DNA follows: TGCGCCAGCAGCTTGGATCTCTTCTTAGCGGGAGGCTTGTTGTACAATGAGCAGTTCTTC.

The CDR3 DNA reads TGTGCCAGCAGTTTGTCGGGACAGGGCCAAATCTTATATGGCTACACCTTC. It yields the protein CASSLSGQGQILYGYTF. The V and J genes are TRBV28 and TRBJ1-2; TRBD1 matches 9 bases. Trimming removed 3 bases from V and 5 bases from J; junction bases left unmatched: 13. This CDR3 spans 17 amino acids. Germline-derived CDR1 and CDR2 are MDHEN and SYDVKM.

This chain links TRBV4-1 with TRBJ2-7; 7 nucleotides align to TRBD1. The CDR3 consists of 13 residues. V lost 5 bases and J lost 3; bases outside the gene matches: 4. Per germline, CDR1 MGHRA and CDR2 YSYEKL. The CDR3 region has the DNA TGCGCCAGCAGCTGGAACAGGGGCTACGAGCAGTACTTC. Residues: CASSWNRGYEQYF.

The chain joins TRBV5-6 to TRBJ2-3, with D tentatively TRBD2 (6 bases). Germline CDR1 is SGHDT and CDR2 is YYEEEE. This CDR3 is 14 amino acids long. V lost 3 bases and J lost 5, with 13 bases in between. This CDR3 is CASSSEVGGDTQYF. CDR3 DNA: TGTGCCAGCAGCTCCGAGGTGGGAGGAGATACGCAGTATTTT.

This chain uses TRBV28 with TRBJ2-3; the D is unclear. Germline-derived CDR1 and CDR2 are MDHEN and SYDVKM. The CDR3 length is 11 residues. The V and J ends lost 8 bases and 0 bases respectively, with 3 bases between them. The DNA of the CDR3 is TGTGCCAGCCGGAGCACAGATACGCAGTATTTT. This codes for CASRSTDTQYF. Looking up the rest from reference TRBV28 and TRBJ2-3 gives the full variable domain: DVKVTQSSRYLVKRTGEKVFLECVQDMDHENMFWYRQDPGLGLRLIYFSYDVKMKEKGDIPEGYSVSREKKERFSLILESASTNQTSMYLCASRSTDTQYFGPGTRLTVL.

In the case of this clone: One end of the junction is discordant with germline, which a read error may explain. The chain recombines TRBV7-7 with TRBJ2-7, with D possibly matching TRBD1 (5 bases). This CDR3 contains 13 residues. Per the germline V gene, CDR1 is SSHAT and CDR2 is FNYEAQ (reference sequence). The CDR3 DNA is TGTGCTAGCAGTTCCGACAGATTGAGCGAGCAGTACTTC. Translation gives CASSSDRLSEQYF.

This chain joins TRBV5-4 and TRBJ2-1; 10 bases fit TRBD1. Looked up from germline, CDR1 is SGHNT and CDR2 is YYREEE (reference sequence). The V gene end was trimmed by 4 bases and the J gene end by 3 bases; junction bases not matched to a gene: 7. This CDR3 region has 16 residues. The CDR3 protein is CASSGRDRGRYNEQFF. DNA for the CDR3: TGTGCCAGCAGCGGCCGGGACAGGGGCCGCTACAATGAGCAGTTCTTC.

CDR3 region: CASSLMQGNQPQHF. The CDR3 nucleotides read TGTGCCAGCAGTTTAATGCAGGGCAATCAGCCCCAGCATTTT. This rearrangement joins TRBV28 to TRBJ1-5; no firm D call. Between the trimmed V and J ends, which lost 2 bases and 2 bases, there was a span of 7 bases. The CDR3 loop spans 14 amino acids. The germline V gene has CDR1 MDHEN and CDR2 SYDVKM.

V gene TRBV7-8 combines with J gene TRBJ2-1; TRBD2 might be the D (6 bases). The CDR3 runs to 14 residues. The germline gives CDR1 SGHVS, CDR2 FQNEAQ. Trimming cost V 5 bases and J 5 bases, with 13 bases left between them. DNA of the CDR3: TGTGCCAGCAGCCCCCGGGAGCGCGACAATGAGCAGTTCTTC. Translating gives CASSPRERDNEQFF.

This clone was observed once. The rearrangement links TRBV7-2 to TRBJ1-2; tentatively, D is TRBD1 (5 bases). The CDR3 has 17 amino acids. Germline CDR1 and CDR2: SGHTA and FQGNSA. The V and J ends lost 1 base and 4 bases respectively, with 19 bases between them. CDR3 amino acids: CASSLGLVGGESYGYTF. The DNA for the CDR3 is TGTGCCAGCAGCTTAGGTTTGGTGGGGGGGGAGAGCTATGGCTACACCTTC.

V and J are TRBV19 and TRBJ1-2; 8 bases match TRBD1. CDR1 and CDR2 from the germline V gene are LNHDA and SQIVND (reference sequence). Trimming took 6 bases from V and 0 from J; bases not matched to a gene: 9. CDR3 length equals 16 residues. The chain's CDR3 is CASRAEDRAANYGYTF. DNA for the CDR3: TGTGCCAGTAGGGCCGAGGACAGGGCAGCTAACTATGGCTACACCTTC.

This clone is a singleton in its sample. V usage is TRBV5-1 and J usage is TRBJ2-5; 12 bases are shared with TRBD2. Germline CDR1 SGHRS, CDR2 YFSETQ. This CDR3 is 16 amino acids long. Trimming removed 2 bases from V and 4 bases from J; junction bases left unmatched: 6. The chain's CDR3 is CASSFFPGLAGETQYF. The CDR3 bases are TGCGCCAGCAGCTTCTTTCCGGGACTAGCGGGAGAGACCCAGTACTTC.

This chain connects TRBV24-1 to TRBJ1-2; D is possibly TRBD1 (6 bases). V lost 4 bases and J 7 bases, leaving 12 bases between the germline ends. The CDR3 is 13 residues long. From germline, CDR1 is KGHDR and CDR2 SFDVKD. CDR3 sequence (DNA): TGTGCCACCAGTGACACAGACAGGACTGGCTACACCTTC. It encodes CATSDTDRTGYTF.

In its sample, this clone was seen a few times. Other DNA sequences of this sample code for an identical CDR3. The J gene is TRBJ2-7, the V gene TRBV19; 8 nucleotides agree with TRBD2. Germline V gives CDR1 LNHDA, CDR2 SQIVND (reference sequence). This CDR3 is 15 amino acids long. Losses at the gene ends were 3 bases for V and 4 bases for J; bases not matched to a gene: 8. CDR3 nucleotides: TGTGCCAGTAGTATTTCAGCGGGAGTTTCTTACGAGCAGTACTTC. Translated: CASSISAGVSYEQYF.

The rearrangement links TRBV4-3 to TRBJ1-5, with unresolved D. V lost 0 bases to trimming and J lost 4 bases, with 4 bases between them. This CDR3 has 13 residues. Germline V lookup: CDR1 LGHNA, CDR2 YSLEER. CDR3 sequence (DNA): TGCGCCAGCAGCCAAGACACAAATCAGCCCCAGCATTTT. Translating gives CASSQDTNQPQHF.

The rearrangement joins TRBV7-2 to TRBJ2-7; 7 bases are shared with TRBD1. With V trimmed by 6 bases and J by 2 bases, 7 bases remained unmatched. CDR3 length: 14 amino acids. In germline, CDR1 is SGHTA, CDR2 FQGNSA. The CDR3 DNA follows: TGTGCCAGCAGGCCCGGACAGGAGACCTACGAGCAGTACTTC. Amino acid sequence: CASRPGQETYEQYF.

V is TRBV10-2 and J is TRBJ2-1; 15 bases line up with TRBD2. This CDR3 is built from 16 residues. The J segment lost 5 bases and the V segment lost 7 bases, leaving 6 bases of the junction unmatched. Germline CDR1 is WSHSY and CDR2 is SAAADI. Here the CDR3 reads CASTGLAGGPHNEQFF. Written as DNA, the CDR3 is TGCGCCAGCACTGGACTAGCGGGAGGGCCACACAATGAGCAGTTCTTC.